The 20 T cell receptor beta chains given below trace back to one sample, sequenced in a study of neurological immune-mediated disorders. Specified time point: longitudinal time-point 3. Each CDR3 protein gets one entry after TCRdb re-called the 5' RACE reads with MiXCR. The sample records about 53,000 distinct CDR3 sequences, roughly 8.3% being singletons. The sample taken for sequencing was PBMCs. The receptor source for this set is a middle-aged woman in good health.

This clonotype has a count of ten or more. The gene calls are TRBV20-1 and TRBJ2-7; TRBD1 matches at 8 bases. CDR1 DFQATT and CDR2 SNEGSKA come from the germline V gene (reference sequence). The CDR3 covers 12 residues. DNA for the CDR3: TGCAGCCCGACAGGGGAAGGGTACGAGCAGTACTTC. It is translated as CSPTGEGYEQYF.

This clonotype showed up many times. The chain is built from TRBV5-1 and TRBJ2-2; TRBD1 agrees at 8 bases. The CDR3 spans 14 residues. The ends lost 7 bases at V and 1 base at J; junction bases unmatched: 3. The V gene's germline CDR1 is SGHRS and CDR2 YFSETQ. The CDR3 reads CASLGTGNTGELFF. CDR3 coding DNA: TGCGCCAGCTTGGGGACAGGGAACACCGGGGAGCTGTTTTTT.

Many counts were recorded for this clonotype. The V and J genes are TRBV29-1 and TRBJ2-1; D is unresolved. The V end was cut by 7 bases, the J end by 4 bases, with 8 bases between. CDR1 is SQVTM, CDR2 ANQGSEA, per germline. The CDR3 is 11 residues long. CDR3 sequence: CSGRAYNEQFF. CDR3 nucleotide sequence: TGCAGCGGGCGTGCGTACAATGAGCAGTTCTTC.

This clonotype was recorded many times. The rearrangement uses TRBV5-1 and TRBJ1-1, with D unresolved. This CDR3 is built from 16 residues. The germline V gene encodes CDR1 SGHRS and CDR2 YFSETQ. The V and J ends lost 1 base and 0 bases respectively, with 13 bases between them. The CDR3 sequence is CASSLSHKKMNTEAFF. DNA of the CDR3: TGCGCCAGCAGCTTGTCGCACAAAAAGATGAACACTGAAGCTTTCTTT.

At least ten counts were recorded for this clonotype. This chain connects TRBV20-1 to TRBJ2-1; 7 bases match TRBD2. Germline CDR1 and CDR2: DFQATT and SNEGSKA (reference sequence). The CDR3 extends over 16 amino acids. V trimming: 0 bases; J trimming: 3 bases; junction bases outside the gene matches: 8. CDR3 nucleotide sequence: TGCAGTGCTAGAGATAGCGCTAGCGGTTTCTACAATGAGCAGTTCTTC. Amino acids: CSARDSASGFYNEQFF.

This clonotype appeared many times. V and J are TRBV20-1 and TRBJ2-1; TRBD1 is a possible D gene (5 bases). CDR1 and CDR2 from the germline V gene are DFQATT and SNEGSKA (reference sequence). The CDR3 is 13 residues long. Trimming left V 6 bases short and J 6 bases short, with 15 bases between. Written as DNA, the CDR3 is TGCAGTGCCTCCTTGAACAGGCTCAATGAGCAGTTCTTC. Translated, it gives CSASLNRLNEQFF.

This clonotype was counted many times. This sequence joins TRBV29-1 and TRBJ2-2; 15 bases map to TRBD2. The V gene end was trimmed by 7 bases and the J gene end by 1 base; junction bases not matched to a gene: 4. The CDR3 is 16 amino acids. Germline V CDR1 and CDR2: SQVTM, ANQGSEA. CDR3 DNA: TGCAGCGCGGGACTAGCGGGAGGACTGAACACCGGGGAGCTGTTTTTT. Residues: CSAGLAGGLNTGELFF.

This clonotype was counted at least ten times. The CDR3 sequence: CASRYPGQNYGYTF. For the CDR3, the DNA is TGTGCCAGCAGATACCCGGGACAGAACTATGGCTACACCTTC. The V gene is TRBV6-5, the J gene TRBJ1-2, with 7 bases lining up with TRBD1. The CDR3 length is 14 residues. Germline V gene sequence: CDR1 MNHEY, CDR2 SVGAGI. The J segment lost 2 bases and the V segment lost 6 bases, leaving 6 bases of the junction unmatched.

This clonotype was observed many times. In DNA, the CDR3 is TGTGCCAGCGAGAAACAGGGCGCAAATACGCAGTATTTT. Translating it yields CASEKQGANTQYF. This chain links TRBV6-5 with TRBJ2-3; D is possibly TRBD1 (6 bases). The ends were cut back, 8 bases at V and 7 bases at J, with 16 bases in the middle. CDR1 and CDR2 from the germline V gene are MNHEY and SVGAGI. This CDR3 region has 13 residues.

The sample holds many counts of this clonotype. The chain joins TRBV18 to TRBJ2-7; no firm D call. Trimming cost V 4 bases and J 2 bases, with 12 bases left between them. Germline V gene data show CDR1 as KGHSH and CDR2 as LQKENI. The CDR3 consists of 14 residues. The CDR3 reads CASSRSVEAYEQYF. As DNA, the CDR3 is TGTGCCAGCTCACGTTCTGTCGAGGCCTACGAGCAGTACTTC.

This clonotype has at least ten counts. The V gene is TRBV7-9, the J gene TRBJ2-1; D ambiguous. This CDR3 has 14 residues. V dropped 10 bases and J dropped 0 bases, with 13 bases sitting between them. The germline CDR1 and CDR2 sequences are SEHNR and FQNEAQ (reference sequence). The CDR3 here is CATPVASSYNEQFF. DNA for the CDR3: TGTGCCACCCCCGTGGCCTCCTCCTACAATGAGCAGTTCTTC. The full variable domain, completed using reference TRBV7-9 and TRBJ2-1, is DTGVSQNPRHKITKRGQNVTFRCDPISEHNRLYWYRQTLGQGPEFLTYFQNEAQLEKSRLLSDRFSAERPKGSFSTLEIQRTEQGDSAMYLCATPVASSYNEQFFGPGTRLTVL.

This clonotype has just a few counts. The rearrangement links TRBV5-1 to TRBJ1-1; the match to TRBD1 covers 12 bases. V dropped 2 bases and J dropped 1; count of bases not matched to a gene: 3. The CDR3 loop spans 16 amino acids. From germline, CDR1 is SGHRS and CDR2 YFSETQ. The CDR3 reads CASSFGTGGWNTEAFF. CDR3 DNA: TGCGCCAGCAGCTTCGGGACAGGGGGCTGGAACACTGAAGCTTTCTTT.

The table lists this clonotype with many counts. The chain employs TRBV7-9 and TRBJ2-1; D is possibly TRBD1 (5 bases). The V and J ends lost 3 bases and 6 bases respectively, with 15 bases between them. Germline V CDR1 and CDR2: SEHNR, FQNEAQ (reference sequence). This CDR3 comprises 15 residues. This CDR3 is CASSLRQLGSNEQFF. CDR3 coding DNA: TGTGCCAGCAGCTTGAGACAGTTGGGGTCCAATGAGCAGTTCTTC.

As concerns this clonotype: A read error may produce the germline difference seen at one junction end. The chain's CDR3 is CTSSLGTEAQTQHF. The CDR3 region has the DNA TGCACCAGCAGCTTGGGGACAGAAGCACAGACCCAGCATTTT. This sequence joins TRBV5-1 and TRBJ1-5, with 7 bases that match TRBD1. The CDR3 is 14 residues long. The germline V gene encodes CDR1 SGHRS and CDR2 YFSETQ.

This clonotype was seen many times. V usage is TRBV6-5 and J usage is TRBJ1-5; D unresolved. Trimming stripped 0 bases from V and 4 bases from J, with 10 bases between. Germline V gene sequence: CDR1 MNHEY, CDR2 SVGAGI. The CDR3 has 15 residues. The CDR3 is CASSYSDGKNQPQHF. The CDR3 nucleotides read TGTGCCAGCAGTTACTCCGACGGGAAGAATCAGCCCCAGCATTTT.

This clonotype came up many times. The chain employs TRBV6-5 and TRBJ1-5; 7 bases agree with TRBD1. The CDR3 length is 15 residues. Germline V gene lookup returns CDR1 MNHEY and CDR2 SVGAGI. Unmatched junction bases numbered 8, after V lost 2 bases and J lost 7 bases. In DNA form, the CDR3 reads TGTGCCAGCAGTTACACGACAGGGAGCGACCAGCCCCAGCATTTT. It codes for CASSYTTGSDQPQHF.

The sample holds many counts of this clonotype. The chain uses TRBV9 and TRBJ2-3; D may be TRBD2 (6 bases). The germline V gene has CDR1 SGDLS and CDR2 YYNGEE. V gave up 3 bases and J gave up 1 base, with 15 bases separating them. The CDR3 sequence is 16 residues long. The CDR3 DNA follows: TGTGCCAGCAGCGGGGGGGTAAAAATGGGCACAGATACGCAGTATTTT. Its protein product is CASSGGVKMGTDTQYF.

This clonotype was detected many times. The rearrangement uses TRBV27 and TRBJ1-4; weak D call: TRBD1 (6 bases). The CDR3 is 15 amino acids. The V gene lost 5 bases and the J gene lost 4 bases, with 14 bases spanning the gap. Germline values: CDR1 MNHEY, CDR2 SMNVEV (reference sequence). The CDR3 DNA reads TGTGCCAGCAGTCCCCGACAGGAGTTTAATGAAAAACTGTTTTTT. This translates into CASSPRQEFNEKLFF.

This clonotype was seen at least ten times. J is TRBJ2-5 and V is TRBV15; TRBD2 is a possible D gene (5 bases). V was cut by 6 bases and J by 5 bases, with 10 bases left in between. Germline CDR1 is LNHNV and CDR2 is YYDKDF (reference sequence). The CDR3 sequence is 12 residues long. This CDR3 reads CATSPAGETQYF. CDR3 bases: TGTGCCACCAGTCCCGCGGGTGAGACCCAGTACTTC.

This clonotype has at least ten counts. This sequence joins TRBV10-3 and TRBJ1-5, with no clear D. From germline, CDR1 is ENHRY and CDR2 SYGVKD. V lost 6 bases to trimming and J lost 4 bases, with 13 bases between them. This CDR3 region has 14 residues. The CDR3 DNA reads TGTGCCATCAGCGGTGAAAACCGAAATCAGCCCCAGCATTTT. Translation gives CAISGENRNQPQHF.